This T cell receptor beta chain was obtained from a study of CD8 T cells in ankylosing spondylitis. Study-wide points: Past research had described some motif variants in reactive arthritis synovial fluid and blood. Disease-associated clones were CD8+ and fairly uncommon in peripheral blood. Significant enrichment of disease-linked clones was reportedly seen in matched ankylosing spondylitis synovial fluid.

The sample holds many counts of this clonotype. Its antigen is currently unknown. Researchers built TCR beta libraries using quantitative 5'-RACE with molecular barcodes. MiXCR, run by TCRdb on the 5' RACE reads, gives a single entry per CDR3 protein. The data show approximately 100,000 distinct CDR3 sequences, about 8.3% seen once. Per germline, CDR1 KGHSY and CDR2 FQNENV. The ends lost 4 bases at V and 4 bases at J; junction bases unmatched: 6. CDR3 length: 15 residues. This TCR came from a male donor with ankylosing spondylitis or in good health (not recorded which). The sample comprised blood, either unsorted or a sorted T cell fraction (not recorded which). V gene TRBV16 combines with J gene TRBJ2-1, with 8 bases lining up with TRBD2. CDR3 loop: CASSLELAAYNEQFF. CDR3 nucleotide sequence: TGTGCCAGCAGCCTAGAACTAGCGGCGTACAATGAGCAGTTCTTC.